The rows below give T cell receptor beta chains drawn from one sample of a study of post-analysis software for immune sequencing data. TCRdb called the PCR reads again in MiXCR, with one record for every CDR3 protein. The sample lists hundreds of thousands of distinct CDR3 sequences, approximately 30% occurring once. The specimen sequenced was blood. The source of these receptors is a girl between 5 and 17 years old with multiple sclerosis. Each CDR3 is given with its conserved first and last residue. The order of the fields is J gene, V gene, clone size, D gene, CDR3 length, CDR3 DNA, CDR3 protein. The D gene is left open where the match is weak. Only some rows state a clone size, as once, few, many or a class for expanded clones.

J: TRBJ2-6; V: TRBV24-1; size: NA; D: NA; length: 15; DNA: TGTGCCACCAGTGGAAGAGTCTCTGGGGCCAACGTCCTGACTTTC; CDR3: CATSGRVSGANVLTF
J: TRBJ2-7; V: TRBV7-2; size: few; D: TRBD1; length: 14; DNA: TGTGCCAGCAGCTCCTGGACAGGGGCCTACGAGCAGTACTTC; CDR3: CASSSWTGAYEQYF
J: TRBJ2-6; V: TRBV20-1; size: few; D: NA; length: 14; DNA: TGCAGTGCTAGGGGGGACCCTGGGGCCAACGTCCTGACTTTC; CDR3: CSARGDPGANVLTF
J: TRBJ2-7; V: TRBV21-1; size: NA; D: NA; length: 14; DNA: TGTGCCAGCAGCAAAAAGGAGGACAGGGATGAGCAGTACTTC; CDR3: CASSKKEDRDEQYF
J: TRBJ2-7; V: TRBV7-9; size: NA; D: NA; length: 16; DNA: TGTGCCAGCAGCGGACCGCATGGGAGCTCCTACAATGAGCAGTACTTC; CDR3: CASSGPHGSSYNEQYF
J: TRBJ1-2; V: TRBV5-1; size: NA; D: NA; length: 14; DNA: TGCGCCAGCAGCTTAGAGGCGGCCAACTATGGCTACACCTTC; CDR3: CASSLEAANYGYTF
J: TRBJ2-1; V: TRBV20-1; size: NA; D: NA; length: 11; DNA: TGCAGTGCTTACGGGCCCGTTGAGCAGTTCTTC; CDR3: CSAYGPVEQFF
J: TRBJ1-2; V: TRBV5-1; size: NA; D: NA; length: 15; DNA: TGCGCCAGCAGCTTGAATACGGAAGGATCTTATGGCTACACCTTC; CDR3: CASSLNTEGSYGYTF
J: TRBJ2-7; V: TRBV28; size: NA; D: NA; length: 12; DNA: TGTGCCAGCAGTGGCAGGACGCCAGCGTGGTACTTC; CDR3: CASSGRTPAWYF
J: TRBJ2-3; V: TRBV20-1; size: many; D: NA; length: 11; DNA: TGCAGTGCTAGCAGCACAGATACGCAGTATTTT; CDR3: CSASSTDTQYF
J: TRBJ1-4; V: TRBV29-1; size: few; D: NA; length: 11; DNA: TGCAGCGTTGTTTTCAATGAAAAACTGTTTTTT; CDR3: CSVVFNEKLFF
J: TRBJ2-5; V: TRBV29-1; size: NA; D: NA; length: 14; DNA: TGCAGCGTTGAAGAAGCGGGTACTTTGGAGACCCAGTACTTC; CDR3: CSVEEAGTLETQYF
J: TRBJ2-1; V: TRBV2; size: NA; D: TRBD2; length: 14; DNA: TGTGCCAGCAGTGAAGCGGGGACTAGGGCTGAGCAGTTCTTC; CDR3: CASSEAGTRAEQFF